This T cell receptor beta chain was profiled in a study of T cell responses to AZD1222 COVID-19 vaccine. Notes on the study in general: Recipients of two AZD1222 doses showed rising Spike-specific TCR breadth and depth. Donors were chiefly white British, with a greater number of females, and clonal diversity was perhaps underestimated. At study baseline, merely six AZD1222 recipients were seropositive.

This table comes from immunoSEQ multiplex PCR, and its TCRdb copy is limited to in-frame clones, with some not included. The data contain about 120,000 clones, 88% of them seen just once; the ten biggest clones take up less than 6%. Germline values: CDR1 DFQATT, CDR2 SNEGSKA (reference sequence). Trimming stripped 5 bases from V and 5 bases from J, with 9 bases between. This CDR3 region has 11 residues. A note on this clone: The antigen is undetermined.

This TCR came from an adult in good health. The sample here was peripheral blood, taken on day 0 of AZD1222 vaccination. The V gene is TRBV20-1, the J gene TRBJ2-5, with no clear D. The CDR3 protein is CSAQKGETQYF. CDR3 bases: TGCAGTGCTCAAAAGGGCGAGACCCAGTACTTC.